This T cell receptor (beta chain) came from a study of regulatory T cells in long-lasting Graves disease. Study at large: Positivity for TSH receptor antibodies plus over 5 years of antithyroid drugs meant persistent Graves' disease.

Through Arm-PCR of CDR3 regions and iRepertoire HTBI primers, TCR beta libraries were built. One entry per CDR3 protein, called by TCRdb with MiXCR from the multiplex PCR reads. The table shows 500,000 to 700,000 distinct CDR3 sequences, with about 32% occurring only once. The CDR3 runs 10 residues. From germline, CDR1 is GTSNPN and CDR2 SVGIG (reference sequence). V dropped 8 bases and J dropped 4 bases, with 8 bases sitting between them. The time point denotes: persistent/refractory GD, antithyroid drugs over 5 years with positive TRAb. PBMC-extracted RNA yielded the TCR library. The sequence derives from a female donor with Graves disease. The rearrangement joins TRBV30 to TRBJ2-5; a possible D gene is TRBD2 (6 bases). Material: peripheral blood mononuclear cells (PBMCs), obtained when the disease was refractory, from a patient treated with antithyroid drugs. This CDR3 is CAVGLETQYF. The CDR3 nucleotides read TGTGCCGTGGGACTAGAGACCCAGTACTTC.